Included here is one T cell receptor (beta chain) sequence, with context. The antigen is undetermined. This sample was included in a study of PD-1 blockade in classical Hodgkin lymphoma. Between the trimmed V and J ends, which lost 6 bases and 0 bases, there was a span of 12 bases. The CDR3 is made up of 15 amino acids. Germline values: CDR1 MDHEN, CDR2 SYDVKM. Every patient relapsed after autologous stem cell transplantation, and brentuximab vedotin exposure varied. Findings and limits, study-wide: Patients newly diagnosed and complete responders had comparable baseline diversity. Newly diagnosed patients were reported to exhibit reduced baseline TCR diversity relative to healthy donors. Repertoires differed for reasons still undefined, possibly disease activity or prior therapy.

This table comes from immunoSEQ multiplex PCR, and its TCRdb copy is limited to in-frame clones, with some not included. The sample lists 90,000 to 100,000 clones, over 85% occurring once. Sequencing was performed on peripheral blood mononuclear cells (PBMCs), taken at baseline. This TCR derives from a human donor with classical Hodgkin lymphoma. The rearrangement joins TRBV28 to TRBJ1-5, with unresolved D. CDR3 region: CASRTGVYSNQPQHF. The DNA of the CDR3 is TGTGCCAGCAGGACTGGGGTATATAGCAATCAGCCCCAGCATTTT.